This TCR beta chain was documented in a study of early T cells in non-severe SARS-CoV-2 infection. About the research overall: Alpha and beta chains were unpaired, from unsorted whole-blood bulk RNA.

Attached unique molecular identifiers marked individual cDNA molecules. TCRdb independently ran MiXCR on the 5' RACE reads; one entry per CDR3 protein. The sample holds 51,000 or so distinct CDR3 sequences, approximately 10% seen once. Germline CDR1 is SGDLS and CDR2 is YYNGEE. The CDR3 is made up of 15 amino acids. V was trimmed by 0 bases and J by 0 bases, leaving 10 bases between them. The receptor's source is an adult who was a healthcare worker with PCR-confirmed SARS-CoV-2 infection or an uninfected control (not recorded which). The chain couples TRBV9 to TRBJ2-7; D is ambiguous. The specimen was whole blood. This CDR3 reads CASSVGAVSSYEQYF. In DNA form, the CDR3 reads TGTGCCAGCAGCGTAGGGGCCGTGAGCTCCTACGAGCAGTACTTC. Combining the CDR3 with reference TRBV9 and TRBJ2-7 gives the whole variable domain DSGVTQTPKHLITATGQRVTLRCSPRSGDLSVYWYQQSLDQGLQFLIQYYNGEERAKGNILERFSAQQFPDLHSELNLSSLELGDSALYFCASSVGAVSSYEQYFGPGTRLTVT.